The sequence of this T cell receptor (beta chain) was determined in a study of OX40 agonist ivuxolimab in advanced cancers. This table comes from immunoSEQ multiplex PCR, and its TCRdb copy is limited to in-frame clones, with some not included. The data contain approximately 70,000 clones, 90% to 95% of them singletons. The junction had 8 bases not matched to a gene; V was cut back by 3 bases and J by 4 bases. Germline V gene lookup returns CDR1 SGHRS and CDR2 YFSETQ. CDR3 size: 15 residues. Study-wide results and limits: Relatively little clonal expansion, among the lowest observed, appeared in partial responders at 0.1-3.0 mg/kg.

Details on this clone: Its target is unknown.

This specimen consisted of CD4+ or CD8+ T cells sorted from blood, obtained in a trial of the OX40 agonist ivuxolimab. The chain joins TRBV5-1 to TRBJ2-7, with 9 positions matching TRBD1. The receptor comes from an adult with an advanced solid tumor such as melanoma, head and neck, liver or kidney cancer. For the CDR3, the DNA is TGCGCCAGCAGCTCCCTGGACAGGGGTATATACGAGCAGTACTTC. Protein: CASSSLDRGIYEQYF.